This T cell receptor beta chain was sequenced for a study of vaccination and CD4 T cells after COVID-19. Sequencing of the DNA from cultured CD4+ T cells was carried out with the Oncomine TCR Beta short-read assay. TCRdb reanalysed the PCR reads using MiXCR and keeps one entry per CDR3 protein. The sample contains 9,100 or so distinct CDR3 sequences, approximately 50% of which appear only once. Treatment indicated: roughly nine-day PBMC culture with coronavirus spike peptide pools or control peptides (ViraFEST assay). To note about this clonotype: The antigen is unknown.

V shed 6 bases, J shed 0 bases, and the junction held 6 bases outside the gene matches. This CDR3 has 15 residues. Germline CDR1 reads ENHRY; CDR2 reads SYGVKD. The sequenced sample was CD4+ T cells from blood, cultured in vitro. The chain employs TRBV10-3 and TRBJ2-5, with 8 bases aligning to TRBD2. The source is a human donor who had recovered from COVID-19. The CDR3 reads CAISASGGNQETQYF. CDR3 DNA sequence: TGTGCCATCAGCGCCAGCGGGGGTAACCAAGAGACCCAGTACTTC.